Listed here is a single TCR beta chain. This sample is drawn from a study of blood T cell repertoires in COVID-19. Germline CDR1 SGHRS, CDR2 YFSETQ. The germline V and J ends were trimmed by 2 bases and 6 bases, with 21 bases remaining between them. CDR3 length equals 17 residues. Data came from immunoSEQ multiplex PCR; TCRdb stores just in-frame clones and leaves some out. The table shows about 170,000 clones, with about 88% occurring only once. The chain links TRBV5-1 to TRBJ2-1; possible D gene TRBD2, 5 bases. Source material: PBMCs or T cells enriched from blood (not recorded which). The clonotype was recovered from a young woman who had recovered from COVID-19. CDR3 DNA sequence: TGCGCCAGCAGCTTTACTAGTGTCCTCTCGAACACCAATGAGCAGTTCTTC. Its translation: CASSFTSVLSNTNEQFF.